The clone carrying this T cell receptor (beta chain) was observed at least ten times. As for time point: patch test 2, 6 weeks after DPC sensitization. The treatment is: therapeutic diphenylcyclopropenone sensitization with weekly scalp DPC. At every patch-test visit, blood was drawn before the patch test was applied. The CDR3 contains 16 residues. Per the germline V gene, CDR1 is SEHNR and CDR2 is FQNEAQ (reference sequence). Trimming left V 5 bases short and J 0 bases short, with 13 bases between. MiXCR was run by TCRdb on the RACE reads, yielding one entry per CDR3 protein. Among roughly 140,000 distinct CDR3 sequences listed, 12% were seen once. These data originate in a study of human T cells and chemical hapten exposure.

This specimen was whole blood, taken in connection with sensitization to the hapten diphenylcyclopropenone (DPC). The origin of this receptor is a woman aged 45-60 years with alopecia areata. Some clones in this sample may be carry-over from other donors' samples. The chain couples TRBV7-9 to TRBJ2-2; the D is unclear. The CDR3 region is CASSPTGRPNTGELFF. In DNA, the CDR3 is TGTGCCAGCAGCCCTACGGGCCGCCCGAACACCGGGGAGCTGTTTTTT.